Following are 8 T cell receptor beta chains from one sample sequenced in a study of T cell changes during pregnancy in multiple sclerosis. Generated by immunoSEQ multiplex PCR, the TCRdb table keeps only in-frame clones and is missing some. The sample consists of tens of thousands of clones, 93% of them appearing once. The source material was peripheral blood, sampled in the second trimester of pregnancy. The receptors derive from a female donor with multiple sclerosis, enrolled in a pregnancy study.

This rearrangement joins TRBV5-4 to TRBJ2-7; the match to TRBD2 covers 11 bases. The V segment lost 0 bases and the J segment 2 bases; nucleotides outside the gene matches: 10. The CDR3 runs to 18 residues. Looked up from germline, CDR1 is SGHNT and CDR2 is YYREEE (reference sequence). This CDR3 is CASSLGPPGLAATYEQYF. For the CDR3, the DNA is TGTGCCAGCAGCTTGGGGCCTCCGGGACTAGCGGCCACCTACGAGCAGTACTTC. The full variable domain, completed using reference TRBV5-4 and TRBJ2-7, is ETGVTQSPTHLIKTRGQQVTLRCSSQSGHNTVSWYQQALGQGPQFIFQYYREEENGRGNFPPRFSGLQFPNYSSELNVNALELDDSALYLCASSLGPPGLAATYEQYFGPGTRLTVT.

The CDR3 reads CASLAGGGEQFF. CDR3 DNA: TGTGCCTCGCTCGCAGGGGGAGGCGAGCAGTTCTTC. The chain has TRBV30 and TRBJ2-1, with a possible D match to TRBD1 (7 bases). V lost 7 bases to trimming and J lost 10 bases, with 17 bases between them. This CDR3 region has 12 residues. Germline V lookup: CDR1 GTSNPN, CDR2 SVGIG (reference sequence).

V is TRBV19 and J is TRBJ1-2; 7 bases are shared with TRBD1. Germline V lookup: CDR1 LNHDA, CDR2 SQIVND (reference sequence). This CDR3 has 14 amino acids. The ends lost 7 bases at V and 2 bases at J; junction bases unmatched: 7. The CDR3 is CASNDVGQNYGYTF. The CDR3 region has the DNA TGTGCCAGTAACGACGTGGGACAGAACTATGGCTACACCTTC.

This clone was recorded only once. J is TRBJ1-5 and V is TRBV29-1, with 7 bases lining up with TRBD1. This CDR3 contains 12 residues. Germline CDR1 and CDR2: SQVTM and ANQGSEA. J was trimmed by 8 bases and V by 6 bases; bases with no gene match: 7. CDR3 sequence reads: CSVRQGGEPQHF. The CDR3 region has the DNA TGCAGCGTAAGACAGGGTGGGGAGCCCCAGCATTTT.

The chain couples TRBV5-1 to TRBJ2-3, with 7 bases fitting TRBD1. With V trimmed by 0 bases and J by 2 bases, 6 bases remained unmatched. The CDR3 spans 16 residues. Germline V lookup: CDR1 SGHRS, CDR2 YFSETQ. The CDR3 sequence: CASSLARDSNTDTQYF. The CDR3 region has the DNA TGCGCCAGCAGCTTGGCCCGGGACAGCAACACAGATACGCAGTATTTT.

This chain connects TRBV9 to TRBJ2-5, with a possible D match to TRBD2 (6 bases). Germline V gene sequence: CDR1 SGDLS, CDR2 YYNGEE. V was clipped by 2 bases and J by 2 bases, with 13 bases between them. The CDR3 has 15 residues. CDR3 sequence (DNA): TGTGCCAGCAGCGTCTGGGTTGGGGGGCAAGAGACCCAGTACTTC. It encodes CASSVWVGGQETQYF. The complete variable domain, with remaining parts taken from reference TRBV9 and TRBJ2-5, reads DSGVTQTPKHLITATGQRVTLRCSPRSGDLSVYWYQQSLDQGLQFLIQYYNGEERAKGNILERFSAQQFPDLHSELNLSSLELGDSALYFCASSVWVGGQETQYFGPGTRLLVL.

The chain recombines TRBV14 with TRBJ1-5, with a weak D call TRBD1 (6 bases). Germline loops: CDR1 SGHDN, CDR2 FVKESK. V gave up 4 bases and J gave up 4 bases, with 8 bases separating them. This CDR3 comprises 13 residues. CDR3 sequence: CASSPRGNQPQHF. The CDR3 bases are TGTGCCAGCAGCCCCAGGGGAAATCAGCCCCAGCATTTT.

This chain connects TRBV27 to TRBJ1-2; 9 positions agree with TRBD1. Germline CDR1 MNHEY, CDR2 SMNVEV (reference sequence). V shed 5 bases and J 7 bases; nucleotides not matched to a gene: 8. The CDR3 totals 14 residues. The CDR3 coding sequence is TGTGCCAGCAGTCCAACAGGGGGCCCTTCTGGCTACACCTTC. The encoded protein is CASSPTGGPSGYTF.